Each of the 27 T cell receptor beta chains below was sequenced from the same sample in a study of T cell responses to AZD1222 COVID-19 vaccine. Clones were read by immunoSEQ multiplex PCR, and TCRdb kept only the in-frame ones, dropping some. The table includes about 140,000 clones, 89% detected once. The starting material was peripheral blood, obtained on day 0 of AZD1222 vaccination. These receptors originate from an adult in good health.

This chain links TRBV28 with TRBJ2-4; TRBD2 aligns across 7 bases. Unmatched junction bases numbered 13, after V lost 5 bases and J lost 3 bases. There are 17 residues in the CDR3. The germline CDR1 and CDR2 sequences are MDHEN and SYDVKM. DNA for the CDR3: TGTGCCAGCAGTCCTACCAGAATCCGGGACTACAAAAACATTCAGTACTTC. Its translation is CASSPTRIRDYKNIQYF.

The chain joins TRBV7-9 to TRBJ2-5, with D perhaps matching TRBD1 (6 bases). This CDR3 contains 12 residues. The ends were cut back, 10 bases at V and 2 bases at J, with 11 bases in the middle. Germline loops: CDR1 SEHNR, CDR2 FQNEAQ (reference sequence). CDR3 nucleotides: TGTGCCACCGACAGGAGTCAAGAGACCCAGTACTTC. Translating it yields CATDRSQETQYF.

The CDR3 loop reads CASSSPGQGKYF. The CDR3 coding sequence is TGCGCCAGCAGCTCTCCGGGACAGGGAAAGTATTTT. The chain couples TRBV5-1 to TRBJ2-3; 9 nucleotides match TRBD1. The CDR3 has 12 amino acids. V gave up 3 bases and J gave up 13 bases; unmatched junction bases: 6. The germline V gene has CDR1 SGHRS and CDR2 YFSETQ.

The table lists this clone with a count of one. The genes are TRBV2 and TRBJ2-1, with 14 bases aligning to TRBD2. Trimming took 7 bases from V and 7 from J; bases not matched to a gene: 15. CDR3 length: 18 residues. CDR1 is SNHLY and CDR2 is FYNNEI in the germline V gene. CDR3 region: CASTPSGTSGRVWNEQFF. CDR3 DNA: TGTGCCAGCACCCCGTCGGGGACTAGCGGGAGAGTTTGGAATGAGCAGTTCTTC.

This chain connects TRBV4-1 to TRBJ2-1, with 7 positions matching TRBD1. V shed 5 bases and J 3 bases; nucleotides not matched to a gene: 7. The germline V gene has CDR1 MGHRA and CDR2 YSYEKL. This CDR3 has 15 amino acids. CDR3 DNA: TGCGCCAGCAGCTTCCGGGACAGCAACTACAATGAGCAGTTCTTC. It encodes CASSFRDSNYNEQFF.

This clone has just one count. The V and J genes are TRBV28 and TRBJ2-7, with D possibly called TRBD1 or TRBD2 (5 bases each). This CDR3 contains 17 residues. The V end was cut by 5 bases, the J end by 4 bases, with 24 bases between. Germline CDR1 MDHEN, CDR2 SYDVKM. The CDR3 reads CASSPRGREMMSYEQYF. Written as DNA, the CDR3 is TGTGCCAGCAGTCCAAGGGGACGAGAAATGATGTCTTACGAGCAGTACTTC.

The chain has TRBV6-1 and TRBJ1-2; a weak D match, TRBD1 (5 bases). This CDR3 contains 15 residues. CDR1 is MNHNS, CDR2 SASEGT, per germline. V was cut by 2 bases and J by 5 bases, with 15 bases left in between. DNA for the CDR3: TGTGCCAGCAGTGAAACAGGCGCGGGAACATATGGCTACACCTTC. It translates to CASSETGAGTYGYTF.

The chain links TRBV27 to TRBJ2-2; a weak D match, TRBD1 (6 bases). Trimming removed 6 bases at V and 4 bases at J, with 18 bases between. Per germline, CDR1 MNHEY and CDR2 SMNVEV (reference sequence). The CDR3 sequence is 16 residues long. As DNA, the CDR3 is TGTGCCAGCAGCCAGAGAGGGGGTATCGGCACCGGGGAGCTGTTTTTT. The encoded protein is CASSQRGGIGTGELFF.

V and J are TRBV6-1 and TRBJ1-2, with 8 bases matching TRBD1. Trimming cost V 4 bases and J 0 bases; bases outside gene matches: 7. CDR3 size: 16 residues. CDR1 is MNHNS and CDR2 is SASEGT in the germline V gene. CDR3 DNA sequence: TGTGCCAGCAGTGCAGACAGGGGACCAGCTAACTATGGCTACACCTTC. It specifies CASSADRGPANYGYTF.

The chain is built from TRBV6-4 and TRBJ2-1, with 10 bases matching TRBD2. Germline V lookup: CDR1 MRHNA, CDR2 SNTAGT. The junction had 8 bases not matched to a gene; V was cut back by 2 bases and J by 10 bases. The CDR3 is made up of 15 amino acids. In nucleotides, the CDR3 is TGTGCCAGCAGTGACAGGGCTAGCGGGAGCGAGGAGCAGTTCTTC. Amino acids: CASSDRASGSEEQFF.

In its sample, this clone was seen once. The CDR3 loop reads CASSPLVRNTEAFF. Here the CDR3 DNA reads TGTGCCAGCTCACCCCTCGTACGGAACACTGAAGCTTTCTTT. The J gene is TRBJ1-1, the V gene TRBV18; D uncertain. The CDR3 consists of 14 residues. V lost 3 bases and J 1 base, leaving 9 bases between the germline ends. Per germline, CDR1 KGHSH and CDR2 LQKENI.

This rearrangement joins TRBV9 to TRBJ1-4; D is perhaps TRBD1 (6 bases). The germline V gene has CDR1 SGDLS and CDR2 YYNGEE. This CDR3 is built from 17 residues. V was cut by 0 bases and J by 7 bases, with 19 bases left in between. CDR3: CASSVGNHPGAGEKLFF. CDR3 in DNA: TGTGCCAGCAGCGTAGGGAACCACCCAGGGGCCGGTGAAAAACTGTTTTTT.

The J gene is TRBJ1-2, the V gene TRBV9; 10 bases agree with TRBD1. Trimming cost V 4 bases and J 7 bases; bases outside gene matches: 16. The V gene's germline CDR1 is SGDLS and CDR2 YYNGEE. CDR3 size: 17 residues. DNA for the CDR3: TGTGCCAGCAGCTCTAGTCCCGGGACAGGGGCCATGGGTGGCTACACCTTC. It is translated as CASSSSPGTGAMGGYTF.

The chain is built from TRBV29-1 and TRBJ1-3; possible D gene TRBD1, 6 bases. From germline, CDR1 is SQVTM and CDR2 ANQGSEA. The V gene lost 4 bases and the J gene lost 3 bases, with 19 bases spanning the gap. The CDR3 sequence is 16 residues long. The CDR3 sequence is CSVAYLSGGSGNTIYF. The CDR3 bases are TGCAGCGTTGCGTACCTTTCGGGGGGCAGTGGAAACACCATATATTTT.

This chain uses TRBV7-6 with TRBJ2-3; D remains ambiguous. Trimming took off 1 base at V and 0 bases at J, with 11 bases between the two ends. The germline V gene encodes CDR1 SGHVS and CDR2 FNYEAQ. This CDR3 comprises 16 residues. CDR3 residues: CASSLEPAGSTDTQYF. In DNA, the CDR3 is TGTGCCAGCAGCTTAGAGCCAGCCGGGAGCACAGATACGCAGTATTTT.

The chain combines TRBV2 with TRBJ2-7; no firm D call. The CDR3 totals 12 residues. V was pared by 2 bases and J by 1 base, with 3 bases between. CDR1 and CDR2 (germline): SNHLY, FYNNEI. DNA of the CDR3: TGTGCCAGCAGTGAACAGTCCTACGAGCAGTACTTC. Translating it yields CASSEQSYEQYF.

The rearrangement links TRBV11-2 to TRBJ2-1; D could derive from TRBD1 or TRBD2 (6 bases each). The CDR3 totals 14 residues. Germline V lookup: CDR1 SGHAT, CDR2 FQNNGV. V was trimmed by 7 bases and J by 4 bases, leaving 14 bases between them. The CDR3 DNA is TGTGCCAGCACCTTGGGGGGCGCGTACAATGAGCAGTTCTTC. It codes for CASTLGGAYNEQFF.

The CDR3 nucleotides are TGTGCCAGCAGCCGGACAGGCTACAATGAGCAGTTCTTC. Translated, it gives CASSRTGYNEQFF. J is TRBJ2-1 and V is TRBV2; TRBD1 aligns across 7 bases. Germline trimming cut 6 bases from V and 3 bases from J; bases unmatched to any gene: 2. The CDR3 is made up of 13 amino acids. Germline assignment: CDR1 SNHLY and CDR2 FYNNEI.

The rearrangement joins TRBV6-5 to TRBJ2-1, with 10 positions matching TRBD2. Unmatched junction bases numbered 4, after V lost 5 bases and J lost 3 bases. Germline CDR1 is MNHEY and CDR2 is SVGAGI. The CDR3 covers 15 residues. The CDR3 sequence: CASSPLAGGYNEQFF. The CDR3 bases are TGTGCCAGCAGTCCATTAGCGGGGGGCTACAATGAGCAGTTCTTC.

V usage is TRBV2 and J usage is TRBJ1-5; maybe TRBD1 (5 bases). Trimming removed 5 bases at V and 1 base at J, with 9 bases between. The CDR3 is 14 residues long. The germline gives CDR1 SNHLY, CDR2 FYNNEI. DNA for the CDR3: TGTGCCAGCAGTCATACAGGAAGCAATCAGCCCCAGCATTTT. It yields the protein CASSHTGSNQPQHF.

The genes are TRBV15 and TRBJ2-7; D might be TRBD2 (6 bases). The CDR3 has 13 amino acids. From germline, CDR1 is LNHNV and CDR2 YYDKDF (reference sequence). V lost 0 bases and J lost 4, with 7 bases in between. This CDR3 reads CATSRDRGYEQYF. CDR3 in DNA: TGTGCCACCAGCAGAGATCGGGGGTACGAGCAGTACTTC.

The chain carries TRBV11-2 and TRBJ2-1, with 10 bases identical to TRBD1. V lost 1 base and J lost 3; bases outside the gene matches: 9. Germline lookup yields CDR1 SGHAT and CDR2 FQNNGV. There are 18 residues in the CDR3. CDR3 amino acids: CASSLGTAGTGDYNEQFF. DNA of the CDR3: TGTGCCAGCAGCTTAGGAACCGCCGGGACAGGGGACTACAATGAGCAGTTCTTC.

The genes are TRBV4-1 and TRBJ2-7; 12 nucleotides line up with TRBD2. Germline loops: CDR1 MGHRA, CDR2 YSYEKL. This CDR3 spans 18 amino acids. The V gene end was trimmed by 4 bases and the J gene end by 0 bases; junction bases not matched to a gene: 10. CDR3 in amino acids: CASSLSGLAGGNSYEQYF. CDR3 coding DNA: TGCGCCAGCAGCCTAAGTGGGCTAGCGGGGGGGAACTCCTACGAGCAGTACTTC.

The CDR3 DNA follows: TGTGCCAGCAGTAGGCGACAGGAGTTAATGAGTGATACGCAGTATTTT. It yields the protein CASSRRQELMSDTQYF. This sequence joins TRBV27 and TRBJ2-3; TRBD1 might be the D (6 bases). The V gene's germline CDR1 is MNHEY and CDR2 SMNVEV (reference sequence). The CDR3 is 16 amino acids. V was cut by 5 bases and J by 6 bases, with 21 bases left in between.

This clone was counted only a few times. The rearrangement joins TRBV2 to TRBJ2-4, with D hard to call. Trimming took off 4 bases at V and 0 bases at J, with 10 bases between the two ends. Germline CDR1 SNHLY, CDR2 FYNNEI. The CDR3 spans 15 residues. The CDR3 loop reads CASSGQSIAKNIQYF. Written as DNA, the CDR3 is TGTGCCAGCAGTGGCCAAAGTATAGCCAAAAACATTCAGTACTTC. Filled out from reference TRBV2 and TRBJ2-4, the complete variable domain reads EPEVTQTPSHQVTQMGQEVILRCVPISNHLYFYWYRQILGQKVEFLVSFYNNEISEKSEIFDDQFSVERPDGSNFTLKIRSTKLEDSAMYFCASSGQSIAKNIQYFGAGTRLSVL.

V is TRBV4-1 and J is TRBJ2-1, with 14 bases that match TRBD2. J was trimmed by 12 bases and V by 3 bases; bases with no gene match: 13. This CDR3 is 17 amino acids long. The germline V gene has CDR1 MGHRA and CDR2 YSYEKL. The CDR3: CASSQEPGLAGESAQFF. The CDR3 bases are TGCGCCAGCAGCCAGGAACCGGGACTAGCGGGAGAATCCGCGCAGTTCTTC.

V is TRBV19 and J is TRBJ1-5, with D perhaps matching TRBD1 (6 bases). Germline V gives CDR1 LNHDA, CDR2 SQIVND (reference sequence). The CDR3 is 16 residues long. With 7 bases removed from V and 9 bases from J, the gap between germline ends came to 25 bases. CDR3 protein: CASNTPAQGRKGPQHF. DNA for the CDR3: TGTGCCAGTAACACCCCAGCCCAGGGGCGAAAGGGGCCCCAGCATTTT.